The rows below give T cell receptor beta chains drawn from one sample of a study of blood T cell repertoires in COVID-19. Sequenced by immunoSEQ multiplex PCR; TCRdb stores in-frame clones only, minus some. Among 200,000 to 250,000 clones, about 83% were seen once, and the ten largest hold roughly 1.3%. Input material: peripheral blood. These receptor sequences come from a woman in her 30s with COVID-19, enrolled during active disease. CDR3s include the opening cysteine and the closing phenylalanine or tryptophan. D genes are given only for firm matches. The listing skips clone size in some rows; elsewhere it reads once, few, many or a size class.

D: -
J: TRBJ2-7
V: TRBV6-5
size: -
DNA: TGTGCCAGCAGTCTATGGACAGATAGCTCCTACGAGCAGTACTTC
CDR3: CASSLWTDSSYEQYF

D: -
J: TRBJ1-2
V: TRBV4-1
size: -
DNA: TGCGCCAGCAGCCAAGATTCAGCAGGGAAGGGCTACACCTTC
CDR3: CASSQDSAGKGYTF

D: TRBD2
J: TRBJ2-5
V: TRBV3-1/TRBV3-2
size: -
DNA: TGTGCCAGCCAGGGGAGCGGGAGAGGGGAGACCCAGTACTTC
CDR3: CASQGSGRGETQYF

D: -
J: TRBJ1-3
V: TRBV7-2
size: once
DNA: TGTGCCAGCAGCCTATTCTCTGGAAACACCATATATTTT
CDR3: CASSLFSGNTIYF

D: -
J: TRBJ2-1
V: TRBV11-3
size: -
DNA: TGTGCCAGCAGCTTAGGCAGCGGAACCCCCAATGAGCAGTTCTTC
CDR3: CASSLGSGTPNEQFF

D: -
J: TRBJ2-2
V: TRBV7-2
size: -
DNA: TGTGCCAGCAGCTTAGTAGACACCGGGGAGCTGTTTTTT
CDR3: CASSLVDTGELFF

D: -
J: TRBJ1-2
V: TRBV5-1
size: -
DNA: TGCGCCAGCAGCTTGGAAGGAGGCTCCAACGGTGGCTACACCTTC
CDR3: CASSLEGGSNGGYTF

D: TRBD2
J: TRBJ2-3
V: TRBV7-3
size: -
DNA: TGTGCCAGCAGCTTAACTGGCGGGGGGCGCACAGATACGCAGTATTTT
CDR3: CASSLTGGGRTDTQYF

D: -
J: TRBJ1-3
V: TRBV6-6
size: once
DNA: TGTGCCAGCAGTTACGGCGGAACGGGGGGAAACACCATATATTTT
CDR3: CASSYGGTGGNTIYF

D: TRBD2
J: TRBJ2-2
V: TRBV5-1
size: -
DNA: TGCGCCAGCAGCTGGACTAGCGGGAGCTATTCGAACACCGGGGAGCTGTTTTTT
CDR3: CASSWTSGSYSNTGELFF

D: -
J: TRBJ2-7
V: TRBV19
size: -
DNA: TGTGCCAGTAGTATCTCGAATAGGGGCTTCTACGAGCAGTACTTC
CDR3: CASSISNRGFYEQYF

D: TRBD1
J: TRBJ1-2
V: TRBV28
size: -
DNA: TGTGCCAGCAGTTCTGGACAGGGACGGCCCTATGGCTACACCTTC
CDR3: CASSSGQGRPYGYTF

D: -
J: TRBJ2-3
V: TRBV27
size: -
DNA: TGTGCCAGTTCGGCTAGCGGCACAGATACGCAGTATTTT
CDR3: CASSASGTDTQYF

D: -
J: TRBJ2-7
V: TRBV2
size: -
DNA: TGTGCCAGCAGTGCACAGATGGGGGGCTACGAGCAGTACTTC
CDR3: CASSAQMGGYEQYF

D: -
J: TRBJ1-5
V: TRBV19
size: -
DNA: TGTGCCAGTAGTATCTCCGCAGGGGCCTACAATCAGCCCCAGCATTTT
CDR3: CASSISAGAYNQPQHF

D: TRBD1
J: TRBJ2-7
V: TRBV24-1
size: -
DNA: TGTGCCACCAGTCCCCTATCCCGGGACAGGGTTAACGAGCAGTACTTC
CDR3: CATSPLSRDRVNEQYF

D: -
J: TRBJ2-1
V: TRBV5-1
size: -
DNA: TGCGCCAGCAGCTTAGTAGCGACTAATCACAATGAGCAGTTCTTC
CDR3: CASSLVATNHNEQFF

D: -
J: TRBJ2-3
V: TRBV7-9
size: -
DNA: TGTGCCAGCGGGCGTCTGGGCACAGATACGCAGTATTTT
CDR3: CASGRLGTDTQYF

D: TRBD1
J: TRBJ2-5
V: TRBV15
size: -
DNA: TGTGCCACCAGCCCCGTGGACAGGGGGCGGGAGACCCAGTACTTC
CDR3: CATSPVDRGRETQYF

D: TRBD2
J: TRBJ2-3
V: TRBV9
size: -
DNA: TGTGCCAGCAGCGTAGCTAGCGGGGCCACAGATACGCAGTATTTT
CDR3: CASSVASGATDTQYF

D: -
J: TRBJ1-4
V: TRBV4-1
size: -
DNA: TGCGCCAGCAGCTGGAGAGGGCTGATTAATGAAAAACTGTTTTTT
CDR3: CASSWRGLINEKLFF

D: TRBD1
J: TRBJ2-7
V: TRBV15
size: -
DNA: TGTGCCACCAGCAGTCGGGACAGGGGCTACGAGCAGTACTTC
CDR3: CATSSRDRGYEQYF

D: -
J: TRBJ2-5
V: TRBV6-5
size: -
DNA: TGTGCCAGCAGTAAACAGGGGAGGCGAGAGACCCAGTACTTC
CDR3: CASSKQGRRETQYF

D: -
J: TRBJ2-5
V: TRBV2
size: once
DNA: TGTGCCAGCAGTGAAGCTGCCCGGGGGGAGACCCAGTACTTC
CDR3: CASSEAARGETQYF

D: -
J: TRBJ1-5
V: TRBV18
size: -
DNA: TGTGCCAGCTCACCAGGCAGGTCCGCTCAGCCCCAGCATTTT
CDR3: CASSPGRSAQPQHF

D: -
J: TRBJ2-3
V: TRBV5-1
size: -
DNA: TGCGCCAGCAGCCCCCGTGGGGGGACTTCTAGCACAGATACGCAGTATTTT
CDR3: CASSPRGGTSSTDTQYF

D: TRBD1
J: TRBJ2-3
V: TRBV4-3
size: -
DNA: TGCGCCAGCAGCCAAGGTGGCAGGGGGCTTGGGACAGATACGCAGTATTTT
CDR3: CASSQGGRGLGTDTQYF

D: -
J: TRBJ1-3
V: TRBV6-5
size: -
DNA: TGTGCCAGCACGGGACAAGGCGGAAACACCATATATTTT
CDR3: CASTGQGGNTIYF

D: TRBD1
J: TRBJ1-1
V: TRBV7-8
size: -
DNA: TGTGCCAGCAGCTTCCCGCGACAGGGGGCTTTTGTAGGCACTGAAGCTTTCTTT
CDR3: CASSFPRQGAFVGTEAFF

D: -
J: TRBJ1-2
V: TRBV5-1
size: few
DNA: TGCGCCAGCAGCTTGAACCCGGGACAACCTTCTAACTATGGCTACACCTTC
CDR3: CASSLNPGQPSNYGYTF